These T cell receptor beta chains were read from a single sample in a study of PD-L1 blockade in urothelial cancer. Assay: immunoSEQ multiplex PCR; the TCRdb copy retains only in-frame clones and omits some. The table shows 70,000 to 85,000 clones, with 85% to 90% occurring only once. This specimen was PBMCs, taken around atezolizumab (anti-PD-L1) treatment. Receptors originate from a man between 65 and 85 years old with urothelial cancer. Each CDR3 is given with its conserved first and last residue. The D gene is left open where the match is weak. Not every row has a clone size; where given, it reads once, few, many or a size class.

>TRBV7-6|TRBJ2-2|NA|16|NA
CASSLAQDPGFGELFF
TGTGCCAGCAGCTTAGCCCAAGACCCGGGATTCGGGGAGCTGTTTTTT
>TRBV7-9|TRBJ2-7|NA|14|TRBD2
CASSPGLGPYEQYF
TGTGCCAGCAGCCCCGGACTAGGGCCCTACGAGCAGTACTTC
>TRBV9|TRBJ2-7|NA|14|NA
CASSAGLGSYEQYF
TGTGCCAGCAGCGCCGGGTTGGGCTCCTACGAGCAGTACTTC
>TRBV7-6|TRBJ1-3|NA|15|NA
CASSLSQGSGNTIYF
TGTGCCAGCAGCTTAAGCCAGGGCTCTGGAAACACCATATATTTT
>TRBV4-2|TRBJ2-5|NA|15|NA
CASSQDSLAQETQYF
TGTGCCAGCAGCCAAGATTCCCTAGCTCAAGAGACCCAGTACTTC
>TRBV19|TRBJ1-4|NA|13|NA
CASSVDWNEKLFF
TGTGCCAGTAGTGTCGACTGGAATGAAAAACTGTTTTTT
>TRBV7-3|TRBJ2-1|NA|15|NA
CASSTSSAYGNEQFF
TGTGCCAGCAGCACATCTAGCGCCTACGGGAATGAGCAGTTCTTC
>TRBV7-9|TRBJ2-3|NA|16|TRBD2
CASSSGTSDFTDTQYF
TGTGCCAGCAGCTCCGGGACTAGCGACTTCACAGATACGCAGTATTTT
>TRBV5-1|TRBJ1-1|few|14|TRBD1
CASRLQDRVTEAFF
TGCGCCAGCAGACTACAGGACAGGGTCACTGAAGCTTTCTTT
>TRBV5-6|TRBJ2-3|NA|15|TRBD1
CASSRVQGVTDTQYF
TGTGCCAGCAGCCGGGTCCAGGGGGTCACAGATACGCAGTATTTT
>TRBV18|TRBJ2-2|NA|13|NA
CASSPSTTGELFF
TGTGCCAGCTCACCCTCAACTACCGGGGAGCTGTTTTTT
>TRBV18|TRBJ2-5|NA|13|NA
CASSNKDRETQYF
TGTGCCAGCTCAAATAAGGACAGAGAGACCCAGTACTTC
>TRBV7-3|TRBJ2-5|NA|15|NA
CASSVAPTGRETQYF
TGTGCCAGCAGCGTAGCCCCTACGGGGAGAGAGACCCAGTACTTC
>TRBV28|TRBJ2-7|NA|15|NA
CASSLGGVRAYEQYF
TGTGCCAGCAGTTTAGGCGGGGTGAGGGCCTACGAGCAGTACTTC
>TRBV10-1|TRBJ1-1|NA|16|NA
CASSESRLQGDTEAFF
TGCGCCAGCAGTGAGTCCAGGCTACAGGGAGACACTGAAGCTTTCTTT
>TRBV6-6|TRBJ2-7|NA|13|TRBD2
CASSVAGGYEQYF
TGTGCCAGCTCTGTAGCGGGAGGGTACGAGCAGTACTTC
>TRBV6-6|TRBJ2-3|NA|16|TRBD2
CASSYPGTNGGDTQYF
TGTGCCAGCAGTTACCCCGGGACTAACGGTGGAGATACGCAGTATTTT
>TRBV9|TRBJ2-1|once|16|TRBD2
CASSPGGLAGYNEQFF
TGTGCCAGCAGCCCAGGCGGCCTAGCGGGGTACAATGAGCAGTTCTTC
>TRBV15|TRBJ2-1|NA|12|NA
CATSRAVNEQFF
TGTGCCACCAGCAGAGCTGTGAATGAGCAGTTCTTC
>TRBV7-2|TRBJ2-2|NA|15|TRBD2
CASSLVAGGAGELFF
TGTGCCAGCAGCTTAGTGGCGGGAGGGGCCGGGGAGCTGTTTTTT
>TRBV4-1|TRBJ2-7|NA|15|NA
CASSQGVASLNEQYF
TGCGCCAGCAGCCAAGGGGTAGCTAGTCTGAACGAGCAGTACTTC
>TRBV5-1|TRBJ2-4|few|15|NA
CASSLGSGDTDIQYF
TGCGCCAGCAGCTTGGGGTCGGGAGACACAGACATTCAGTACTTC
>TRBV21-1|TRBJ1-2|NA|15|NA
CASSKARDGGRGYTF
TGTGCCAGCAGCAAAGCCCGGGACGGGGGTCGCGGCTACACCTTC
>TRBV7-3|TRBJ2-1|NA|16|TRBD2
CASSSNQGLAGNEQFF
TGTGCCAGCAGCTCCAATCAGGGGCTAGCGGGAAATGAGCAGTTCTTC
>TRBV27|TRBJ1-4|NA|16|TRBD1
CASRLNRQGTNEKLFF
TGTGCCAGCAGGCTTAACCGACAGGGAACTAATGAAAAACTGTTTTTT